These 28 T cell receptor beta chains were sequenced from one sample in a study of cytomegalovirus exposure and HLA in healthy donors. Method: immunoSEQ multiplex PCR; TCRdb's copy keeps in-frame clones and lacks some. The sample yields 180,000 or so clones, roughly 86% seen once. The sample comprised PBMCs. The receptors were sampled from a man aged 30 to 39 in good health and CMV-seropositive.

The chain recombines TRBV5-6 with TRBJ1-2, with D unresolved. V shed 0 bases and J shed 2 bases, with 5 bases lying between them. The CDR3 covers 13 residues. CDR1 and CDR2 (germline): SGHDT, YYEEEE. The CDR3 loop reads CASSLAPNYGYTF. Here the CDR3 DNA reads TGTGCCAGCAGCTTGGCACCGAACTATGGCTACACCTTC.

The chain combines TRBV5-1 with TRBJ2-1, with a tentative D call TRBD2 (6 bases). CDR3 length: 14 amino acids. V was clipped by 1 base and J by 5 bases, with 10 bases between them. Germline lookup yields CDR1 SGHRS and CDR2 YFSETQ. The CDR3 sequence is CASSLRRGHNEQFF. DNA for the CDR3: TGCGCCAGCAGCTTGCGGCGGGGACACAATGAGCAGTTCTTC.

This rearrangement joins TRBV4-1 to TRBJ1-1; D not resolved. The CDR3 covers 14 residues. The germline gives CDR1 MGHRA, CDR2 YSYEKL. Deletions cut 1 base from V and 0 bases from J, with 6 bases between. The CDR3 reads CASSQVGVNTEAFF. CDR3 nucleotides: TGCGCCAGCAGCCAAGTCGGCGTGAACACTGAAGCTTTCTTT.

The gene calls are TRBV27 and TRBJ1-1; tentative D call: TRBD1 (5 bases). Per the germline V gene, CDR1 is MNHEY and CDR2 is SMNVEV (reference sequence). V gave up 4 bases and J gave up 3 bases, with 9 bases separating them. This CDR3 is built from 13 residues. The CDR3 here is CASSWGSDTEAFF. The CDR3 DNA reads TGTGCCAGCAGTTGGGGGTCTGACACTGAAGCTTTCTTT.

The rearrangement joins TRBV6-6 to TRBJ1-2; no definite D call. The CDR3 has 12 amino acids. The V gene's germline CDR1 is MNHNY and CDR2 SVGAGI (reference sequence). V was pared by 4 bases and J by 6 bases, with 9 bases between. CDR3 amino acids: CASSFQRDGYTF. CDR3 sequence (DNA): TGTGCCAGCAGTTTTCAAAGAGATGGCTACACCTTC.

This clone was observed a single time. The chain joins TRBV7-9 to TRBJ2-1; 7 bases match TRBD1. Unmatched junction bases numbered 5, after V lost 0 bases and J lost 6 bases. Germline assignment: CDR1 SEHNR and CDR2 FQNEAQ (reference sequence). The CDR3 loop spans 15 amino acids. CDR3 bases: TGTGCCAGCAGCTTAGCAACGGGACAGTTCAATGAGCAGTTCTTC. Encoded protein: CASSLATGQFNEQFF.

This chain links TRBV5-7 with TRBJ2-7; D is perhaps TRBD2 (6 bases). TRBV5-7 is flagged as an ORF with uncertain function. V lost 0 bases and J lost 2, with 9 bases in between. This CDR3 region has 14 residues. CDR3 sequence (DNA): TGTGCCAGCAGCTTGGGGAGGGCGACCTACGAGCAGTACTTC. It is translated as CASSLGRATYEQYF.

This clone was counted a few times. V gene TRBV6-1 combines with J gene TRBJ2-3, with a possible D match to TRBD2 (5 bases). The germline V and J ends were trimmed by 8 bases and 4 bases, with 13 bases remaining between them. CDR3 length equals 13 residues. Germline assignment: CDR1 MNHNS and CDR2 SASEGT. CDR3 coding DNA: TGTGCCAGCGCCCTAGAGGGCTCAGATACGCAGTATTTT. Translation: CASALEGSDTQYF.

A single count supports this clone. This chain connects TRBV5-1 to TRBJ2-6; 7 nucleotides line up with TRBD1. This CDR3 is built from 14 residues. The J segment lost 2 bases and the V segment lost 6 bases, leaving 2 bases of the junction unmatched. CDR1 and CDR2 from the germline V gene are SGHRS and YFSETQ. CDR3 residues: CASTTGAGANVLTF. DNA for the CDR3: TGCGCCAGCACCACAGGGGCTGGGGCCAACGTCCTGACTTTC.

CDR3 residues: CASSLLLAAGELFF. The CDR3 nucleotides are TGTGCCAGCAGCTTATTACTAGCTGCCGGGGAGCTGTTTTTT. The rearrangement uses TRBV7-9 and TRBJ2-2; perhaps TRBD2 as D (6 bases). This CDR3 is built from 14 residues. V lost 2 bases and J lost 6, with 10 bases in between. Germline V lookup: CDR1 SEHNR, CDR2 FQNEAQ (reference sequence).

The chain joins TRBV29-1 to TRBJ2-1, with unresolved D. CDR3 length: 12 residues. Germline CDR1 SQVTM, CDR2 ANQGSEA. V was clipped by 0 bases and J by 9 bases, with 9 bases between them. CDR3 bases: TGCAGCGTTGAAGACGTGGCTCCTGAGCAGTTCTTC. This codes for CSVEDVAPEQFF.

The V and J genes are TRBV5-5 and TRBJ2-1; 11 bases match TRBD2. The germline gives CDR1 SGHKS, CDR2 YYEKEE (reference sequence). The CDR3 covers 17 residues. Trimming at V came to 2 bases and at J to 5 bases, leaving 9 bases not matched to a gene. Here the CDR3 reads CASSFEDELAGDNEQFF. In DNA form, the CDR3 reads TGTGCCAGCAGCTTCGAAGATGAACTAGCGGGGGACAATGAGCAGTTCTTC. The full variable domain, in which reference TRBV5-5 and TRBJ2-1 provide the parts outside the CDR3, is DAGVTQSPTHLIKTRGQQVTLRCSPISGHKSVSWYQQVLGQGPQFIFQYYEKEERGRGNFPDRFSARQFPNYSSELNVNALLLGDSALYLCASSFEDELAGDNEQFFGPGTRLTVL.

The V call is TRBV5-1, the J call TRBJ1-2, with a tentative D call TRBD1 (6 bases). Germline CDR1 is SGHRS and CDR2 is YFSETQ. The ends were cut back, 0 bases at V and 4 bases at J, with 13 bases in the middle. CDR3 length: 15 amino acids. CDR3 nucleotides: TGCGCCAGCAGCTTGGGGCGACAGGACACCTATGGCTACACCTTC. Translation gives CASSLGRQDTYGYTF.

This chain uses TRBV27 with TRBJ2-7; no clear D gene. Trimming pared 6 bases from V and 3 bases from J, leaving 9 bases between. The CDR3 runs 12 residues. Germline values: CDR1 MNHEY, CDR2 SMNVEV (reference sequence). CDR3 in amino acids: CASSPALYEQYF. The DNA for the CDR3 is TGTGCCAGCAGCCCCGCCCTCTACGAGCAGTACTTC.

The rearrangement joins TRBV18 to TRBJ2-6; 8 positions agree with TRBD1. Unmatched junction bases numbered 11, after V lost 3 bases and J lost 4 bases. Germline V CDR1 and CDR2: KGHSH, LQKENI. This CDR3 is built from 18 residues. Here the CDR3 DNA reads TGTGCCAGCTCACCTGGGACAGGCCCTCGGTGGGGGGCCAACGTCCTGACTTTC. Amino acid sequence: CASSPGTGPRWGANVLTF. Full variable domain (outside the CDR3, taken from reference TRBV18 and TRBJ2-6): NAGVMQNPRHLVRRRGQEARLRCSPMKGHSHVYWYRQLPEEGLKFMVYLQKENIIDESGMPKERFSAEFPKEGPSILRIQQVVRGDSAAYFCASSPGTGPRWGANVLTFGAGSRLTVL.

This sequence joins TRBV27 and TRBJ2-7; 7 bases are a match to TRBD2. The germline gives CDR1 MNHEY, CDR2 SMNVEV (reference sequence). The CDR3 sequence is 18 residues long. Trimming removed 7 bases from V and 5 bases from J; junction bases left unmatched: 23. For the CDR3, the DNA is TGTGCCAGCACCCCATCTGGGAGCGGGGACCCTAAGATTGACGAGCAGTACTTC. Protein product: CASTPSGSGDPKIDEQYF.

In nucleotides, the CDR3 is TGTGCCAGCAGCGTAGACGCTACCGGCAGGGACTATGGCTACACCTTC. Protein: CASSVDATGRDYGYTF. V gene TRBV9 combines with J gene TRBJ1-2; weak D call: TRBD1 (5 bases). The V gene lost 0 bases and the J gene lost 3 bases, with 15 bases spanning the gap. Germline-derived CDR1 and CDR2 are SGDLS and YYNGEE. The CDR3 consists of 16 residues.

V and J are TRBV7-6 and TRBJ2-7; 8 positions match TRBD1. In germline, CDR1 is SGHVS, CDR2 FNYEAQ. CDR3 length equals 14 residues. Losses at the gene ends were 5 bases for V and 2 bases for J; bases not matched to a gene: 5. CDR3: CASSIDRGPYEQYF. CDR3 DNA sequence: TGTGCCAGCAGCATAGACAGGGGTCCCTACGAGCAGTACTTC.

The chain uses TRBV5-1 and TRBJ1-1; D unresolved. CDR1 and CDR2 from the germline V gene are SGHRS and YFSETQ. CDR3 length: 15 residues. Trimming pared 4 bases from V and 0 bases from J, leaving 13 bases between. CDR3 residues: CASSLGPAVNTEAFF. The CDR3 region has the DNA TGCGCCAGCAGCCTAGGACCGGCGGTGAACACTGAAGCTTTCTTT. Variable domain in full (rest from reference TRBV5-1 and TRBJ1-1): KAGVTQTPRYLIKTRGQQVTLSCSPISGHRSVSWYQQTPGQGLQFLFEYFSETQRNKGNFPGRFSGRQFSNSRSEMNVSTLELGDSALYLCASSLGPAVNTEAFFGQGTRLTVV.

This clone appeared once. The chain joins TRBV30 to TRBJ2-2; D unresolved. Per germline, CDR1 GTSNPN and CDR2 SVGIG (reference sequence). The CDR3 is made up of 12 amino acids. V was pared by 3 bases and J by 4 bases, with 6 bases between. CDR3 in DNA: TGTGCCTGGAGCGAGGCCACCGGGGAGCTGTTTTTT. The encoded protein is CAWSEATGELFF. The full variable domain, rest sourced from reference TRBV30 and TRBJ2-2, is SQTIHQWPATLVQPVGSPLSLECTVEGTSNPNLYWYRQAAGRGLQLLFYSVGIGQISSEVPQNLSASRPQDRQFILSSKKLLLSDSGFYLCAWSEATGELFFGEGSRLTVL.

The J gene is TRBJ1-1, the V gene TRBV7-2; no definite D call. This CDR3 spans 13 amino acids. Trimming cost V 5 bases and J 4 bases, with 11 bases left between them. Per the germline V gene, CDR1 is SGHTA and CDR2 is FQGNSA. The CDR3, as DNA: TGTGCCAGCAGCCCCATCATTAGCACTGAAGCTTTCTTT. Translating it yields CASSPIISTEAFF. The entire variable domain, with the rest obtained from reference TRBV7-2 and TRBJ1-1, is as follows: GAGVSQSPSNKVTEKGKDVELRCDPISGHTALYWYRQSLGQGLEFLIYFQGNSAPDKSGLPSDRFSAERTGGSVSTLTIQRTQQEDSAVYLCASSPIISTEAFFGQGTRLTVV.

The sample holds a few counts of this clone. This sequence joins TRBV7-9 and TRBJ2-3; 11 nucleotides line up with TRBD1. There are 16 residues in the CDR3. V was pared by 5 bases and J by 6 bases, with 10 bases of the junction left unmatched. The germline V gene has CDR1 SEHNR and CDR2 FQNEAQ (reference sequence). In DNA, the CDR3 is TGTGCCAGCAGCGGTCGGGGACAGGGGGTATACGATACGCAGTATTTT. It specifies CASSGRGQGVYDTQYF.

The chain couples TRBV6-5 to TRBJ2-7; TRBD2 is a possible D gene (6 bases). The CDR3 extends over 14 amino acids. The germline CDR1 and CDR2 sequences are MNHEY and SVGAGI. V was pared by 10 bases and J by 2 bases, with 18 bases between. The CDR3: CATSSLRGTYEQYF. CDR3 nucleotides: TGTGCCACCTCCTCTTTGCGGGGTACCTACGAGCAGTACTTC.

The rearrangement links TRBV4-3 to TRBJ1-6; D might be TRBD1 (6 bases). Germline CDR1 LGHNA, CDR2 YSLEER. Trimming left V 2 bases short and J 7 bases short, with 18 bases between. The CDR3 is 17 residues long. This CDR3 reads CASSQLHLQGSNSPLHF. CDR3 in DNA: TGCGCCAGCAGCCAACTCCACCTACAGGGATCGAATTCACCCCTCCACTTT.

This clone appeared many times. The CDR3 DNA reads as TGTGCCAGCAGCTTAGATACCGGGACAGGGGGATCTTACGAGCAGTACTTC. Protein product: CASSLDTGTGGSYEQYF. The rearrangement joins TRBV11-2 to TRBJ2-7, with TRBD1 matching over 11 bases. The CDR3 covers 17 residues. After removal of 0 bases from V and 4 bases from J, the junction contained 8 bases not matched to a gene. The germline gives CDR1 SGHAT, CDR2 FQNNGV.

This clone has a handful of counts. The V gene is TRBV14, the J gene TRBJ2-7; TRBD2 aligns across 8 bases. Looked up from germline, CDR1 is SGHDN and CDR2 is FVKESK. J lost 2 bases, V lost 3 bases, and 6 bases had no gene match. The CDR3 sequence is 15 residues long. CDR3 sequence: CASSHPRGGTYEQYF. In nucleotides, the CDR3 is TGTGCCAGCAGCCATCCCCGGGGGGGGACCTACGAGCAGTACTTC.

The chain uses TRBV7-8 and TRBJ2-3; no clear D. Germline assignment: CDR1 SGHVS and CDR2 FQNEAQ. V was pared by 2 bases and J by 0 bases, with 18 bases between. This CDR3 comprises 18 residues. The CDR3 reads CASSLRPRSTSSTDTQYF. In nucleotides, the CDR3 is TGTGCCAGCAGCTTACGCCCACGGTCGACGTCTAGCACAGATACGCAGTATTTT.

This chain joins TRBV28 and TRBJ2-7; 12 bases are shared with TRBD1. The CDR3 runs 15 residues. The V gene end was trimmed by 2 bases and the J gene end by 5 bases; junction bases not matched to a gene: 4. Germline V gene lookup returns CDR1 MDHEN and CDR2 SYDVKM. DNA for the CDR3: TGTGCCAGCAGTTTAGGTGGGACAGGGGGCAACGAGCAGTACTTC. The encoded protein is CASSLGGTGGNEQYF.